The sequence of this T cell receptor beta chain was determined in a study of T cell repertoires in cytomegalovirus infection. For this clonotype: Antigen: not known.

One entry per CDR3 protein, called by TCRdb with MiXCR from the reads. The sample carries hundreds of thousands of distinct CDR3 sequences, about 33% recorded once. This receptor was identified in a human donor in good health (CMV status not recorded). Some clones in this sample may be carry-over from other donors' samples. The sample was cultured PBMCs, taken from culture after CMV antigen stimulation.

CDR3 region: CASSDGEWSYNEQFF. The CDR3 region has the DNA TGTGCCAGCAGTGATGGGGAGTGGTCCTACAATGAGCAGTTCTTC. The chain combines TRBV6-6 with TRBJ2-1, with D perhaps TRBD2 (5 bases). Per the germline V gene, CDR1 is MNHNY and CDR2 is SVGAGI (reference sequence). The CDR3 has 15 amino acids. V shed 5 bases and J shed 1 base, with 12 bases lying between them.